The 16 T cell receptor beta chains listed next were all sequenced from one sample in a study of radiation and T cells in renal cell carcinoma. Measured with immunoSEQ multiplex PCR; TCRdb has only the in-frame clones, and not every one. The sample holds 100,000 to 150,000 clones, around 80% seen once. Specified time point: blood 2 weeks post-SBRT. Treatment defined: 15 Gy SBRT to primary tumor, nephrectomy 4 weeks later. The sample in question was blood, obtained from a patient whose treatment included radiotherapy and nephrectomy. Source of these receptors: a man aged 50-59 years with renal cell carcinoma.

The genes are TRBV5-4 and TRBJ2-3; TRBD2 matches 8 bases. Trimming cost V 2 bases and J 5 bases; bases outside gene matches: 4. The CDR3 loop spans 14 amino acids. Germline CDR1 SGHNT, CDR2 YYREEE (reference sequence). CDR3 residues: CASSLERGLDTQYF. CDR3 nucleotide sequence: TGTGCCAGCAGCTTAGAGCGGGGGCTAGATACGCAGTATTTT.

This clone was detected only a few times. This chain links TRBV5-5 with TRBJ2-7, with D possibly matching TRBD2 (5 bases). Deletions cut 2 bases from V and 4 bases from J, with 19 bases between. Germline CDR1 reads SGHKS; CDR2 reads YYEKEE (reference sequence). The CDR3 runs 16 residues. The CDR3 DNA reads as TGTGCCAGCAGCTTAGCAGGTGGAAGAGGCGGGTACGAGCAGTACTTC. It specifies CASSLAGGRGGYEQYF.

The rearrangement joins TRBV2 to TRBJ1-2, with a possible D match to TRBD1 (5 bases). From germline, CDR1 is SNHLY and CDR2 FYNNEI. The V gene lost 8 bases and the J gene lost 5 bases, with 24 bases spanning the gap. This CDR3 has 16 amino acids. The CDR3 protein is CASRGGSGASYYGYTF. CDR3 bases: TGTGCCAGCCGGGGTGGTTCTGGGGCGAGTTATTATGGCTACACCTTC.

The genes are TRBV19 and TRBJ1-3; D may be TRBD1 (6 bases). Germline V gives CDR1 LNHDA, CDR2 SQIVND (reference sequence). Trimming removed 5 bases at V and 5 bases at J, with 13 bases between. The CDR3 spans 14 residues. The CDR3 nucleotides are TGTGCCAGTAGTGAAACCGGGACAAGAAACACCATATATTTT. Residues: CASSETGTRNTIYF. The full variable domain, completed using reference TRBV19 and TRBJ1-3, is DGGITQSPKYLFRKEGQNVTLSCEQNLNHDAMYWYRQDPGQGLRLIYYSQIVNDFQKGDIAEGYSVSREKKESFPLTVTSAQKNPTAFYLCASSETGTRNTIYFGEGSWLTVV.

The chain joins TRBV27 to TRBJ2-5; TRBD1 might be the D (5 bases). V gave up 0 bases and J gave up 3 bases, with 8 bases separating them. The CDR3 is 14 amino acids. The germline CDR1 and CDR2 sequences are MNHEY and SMNVEV (reference sequence). CDR3 sequence reads: CASSLSDTEETQYF. CDR3 coding DNA: TGTGCCAGCAGTTTATCGGACACCGAAGAGACCCAGTACTTC.

The gene calls are TRBV9 and TRBJ2-2; D remains ambiguous. Trimming left V 3 bases short and J 3 bases short, with 6 bases between. CDR3 length: 13 amino acids. CDR1 and CDR2 from the germline V gene are SGDLS and YYNGEE. CDR3 coding DNA: TGTGCCAGCAGCGCAATAGACACCGGGGAGCTGTTTTTT. Its protein is CASSAIDTGELFF.

A few counts support this clone. The chain recombines TRBV19 with TRBJ2-5, with a tentative D call TRBD2 (6 bases). V was cut by 5 bases and J by 4 bases, with 26 bases left in between. The germline CDR1 and CDR2 sequences are LNHDA and SQIVND (reference sequence). The CDR3 sequence is 18 residues long. CDR3 residues: CASSSEWGGLSAGETQYF. CDR3 in DNA: TGTGCCAGTAGTTCGGAGTGGGGAGGTCTTTCCGCCGGAGAGACCCAGTACTTC.

There are a few counts of this clone. The chain links TRBV6-1 to TRBJ2-7, with 10 bases lining up with TRBD2. Trimming removed 5 bases from V and 2 bases from J; junction bases left unmatched: 9. Germline V gene data show CDR1 as MNHNS and CDR2 as SASEGT. The CDR3 loop spans 16 amino acids. The CDR3 coding sequence is TGTGCCAGCAGTAAAGAACTAGCGGGAACCACCTACGAGCAGTACTTC. Protein product: CASSKELAGTTYEQYF.

The gene calls are TRBV20-1 and TRBJ2-5, with D perhaps TRBD2 (5 bases). The V gene's germline CDR1 is DFQATT and CDR2 SNEGSKA (reference sequence). CDR3 length equals 10 residues. CDR3 DNA sequence: TGCAGCGCTTGGAGGGAGACCCAGTACTTC. It is translated as CSAWRETQYF.

The chain is built from TRBV7-6 and TRBJ1-1, with a tentative D call TRBD1 (5 bases). This CDR3 spans 12 amino acids. From germline, CDR1 is SGHVS and CDR2 FNYEAQ. V lost 4 bases, J lost 10 bases, and 13 bases lay in between. This chain's CDR3 is CASSSQGIGAFF. In DNA, the CDR3 is TGTGCCAGCAGCTCTCAGGGAATCGGAGCTTTCTTT.

Ten or more counts support this clone. This chain uses TRBV19 with TRBJ2-2, with D hard to call. Trimming removed 3 bases from V and 9 bases from J, with 11 bases in between. The CDR3 is 13 residues long. Per germline, CDR1 LNHDA and CDR2 SQIVND (reference sequence). This CDR3 is CASSMVVWRELFF. The CDR3 DNA sequence: TGTGCCAGTAGTATGGTTGTTTGGCGGGAGCTGTTTTTT.

The rearrangement joins TRBV10-3 to TRBJ1-1; D possibly corresponds to TRBD1 (6 bases). CDR3 size: 13 residues. Germline V lookup: CDR1 ENHRY, CDR2 SYGVKD. Trimming took off 8 bases at V and 9 bases at J, with 19 bases between the two ends. The CDR3 DNA sequence: TGTGCCATCGGGGACCGGGACATCGCGAAAGCTTTCTTT. Translating it yields CAIGDRDIAKAFF.

Only a few counts were recorded for this clone. The rearrangement joins TRBV27 to TRBJ1-6, with 10 bases that match TRBD1. Germline loops: CDR1 MNHEY, CDR2 SMNVEV (reference sequence). The CDR3 consists of 17 residues. The ends lost 4 bases at V and 15 bases at J; junction bases unmatched: 18. The CDR3 nucleotides read TGTGCCAGCAGTTCCTACCCCGTTGGGGGACAGGGGTACAACCTCCACTTT. Its translation is CASSSYPVGGQGYNLHF.

The genes are TRBV19 and TRBJ2-7; 7 positions match TRBD1. Germline V gives CDR1 LNHDA, CDR2 SQIVND (reference sequence). The CDR3 has 15 residues. The V segment lost 9 bases and the J segment 2 bases; nucleotides outside the gene matches: 13. The CDR3 here is CASSFGGQNPYEQYF. In DNA form, the CDR3 reads TGTGCCAGCAGTTTTGGGGGACAGAACCCCTACGAGCAGTACTTC.

The chain couples TRBV13 to TRBJ1-3; D is unclear. The CDR3 contains 16 residues. CDR1 and CDR2 (germline): PRHDT, FYEKMQ (reference sequence). Trimming shortened V by 4 bases and J by 0 bases, and 13 bases separated the two germline ends. As DNA, the CDR3 is TGTGCCAGCAGCTCCCAGCGAGAGAGCTCTGGAAACACCATATATTTT. Amino acids: CASSSQRESSGNTIYF.

The J gene is TRBJ2-2, the V gene TRBV6-5; the match to TRBD2 covers 12 bases. The CDR3 spans 15 residues. Trimming at V came to 5 bases and at J to 5 bases, leaving 3 bases not matched to a gene. Germline CDR1 and CDR2: MNHEY and SVGAGI. CDR3 nucleotides: TGTGCCAGCAGTCTAGGACTAGCGGGAACCGGGGAGCTGTTTTTT. This sequence encodes CASSLGLAGTGELFF.